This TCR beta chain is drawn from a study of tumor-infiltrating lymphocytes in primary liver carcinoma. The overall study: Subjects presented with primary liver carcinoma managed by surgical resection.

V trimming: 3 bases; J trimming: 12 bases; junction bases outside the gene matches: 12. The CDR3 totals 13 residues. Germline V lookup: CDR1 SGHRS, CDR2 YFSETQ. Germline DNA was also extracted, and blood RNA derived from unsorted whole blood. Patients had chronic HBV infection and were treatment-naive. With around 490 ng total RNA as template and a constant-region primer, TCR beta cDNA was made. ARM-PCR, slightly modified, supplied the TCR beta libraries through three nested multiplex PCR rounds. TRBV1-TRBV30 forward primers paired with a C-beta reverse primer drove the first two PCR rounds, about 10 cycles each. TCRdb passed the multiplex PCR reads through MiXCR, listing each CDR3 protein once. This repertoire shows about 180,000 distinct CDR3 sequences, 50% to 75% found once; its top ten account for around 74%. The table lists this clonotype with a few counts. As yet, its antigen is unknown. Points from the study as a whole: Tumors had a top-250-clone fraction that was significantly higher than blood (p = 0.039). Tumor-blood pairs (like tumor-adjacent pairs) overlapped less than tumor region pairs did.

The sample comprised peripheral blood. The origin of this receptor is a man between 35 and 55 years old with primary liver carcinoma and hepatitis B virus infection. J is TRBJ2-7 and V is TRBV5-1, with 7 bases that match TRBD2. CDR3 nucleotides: TGCGCCAGCAGCTCCTCTCTAGCGGAACCTGCGTACTTC. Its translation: CASSSSLAEPAYF.